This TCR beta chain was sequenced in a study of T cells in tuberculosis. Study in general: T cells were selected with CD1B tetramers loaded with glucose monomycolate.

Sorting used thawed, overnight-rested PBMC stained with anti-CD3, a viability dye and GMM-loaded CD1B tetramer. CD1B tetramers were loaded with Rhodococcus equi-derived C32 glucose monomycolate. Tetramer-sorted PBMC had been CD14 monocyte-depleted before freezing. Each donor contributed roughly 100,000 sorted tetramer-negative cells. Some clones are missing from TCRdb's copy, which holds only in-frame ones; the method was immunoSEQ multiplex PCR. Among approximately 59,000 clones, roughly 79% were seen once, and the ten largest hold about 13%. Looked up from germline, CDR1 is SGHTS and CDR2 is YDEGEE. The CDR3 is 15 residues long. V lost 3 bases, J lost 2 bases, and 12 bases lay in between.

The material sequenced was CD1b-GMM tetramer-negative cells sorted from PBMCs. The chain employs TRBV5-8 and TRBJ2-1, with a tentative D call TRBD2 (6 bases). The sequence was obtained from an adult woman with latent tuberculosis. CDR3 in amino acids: CASSSTGTPYNEQFF. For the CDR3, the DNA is TGTGCCAGCAGCTCTACCGGGACTCCCTACAATGAGCAGTTCTTC.